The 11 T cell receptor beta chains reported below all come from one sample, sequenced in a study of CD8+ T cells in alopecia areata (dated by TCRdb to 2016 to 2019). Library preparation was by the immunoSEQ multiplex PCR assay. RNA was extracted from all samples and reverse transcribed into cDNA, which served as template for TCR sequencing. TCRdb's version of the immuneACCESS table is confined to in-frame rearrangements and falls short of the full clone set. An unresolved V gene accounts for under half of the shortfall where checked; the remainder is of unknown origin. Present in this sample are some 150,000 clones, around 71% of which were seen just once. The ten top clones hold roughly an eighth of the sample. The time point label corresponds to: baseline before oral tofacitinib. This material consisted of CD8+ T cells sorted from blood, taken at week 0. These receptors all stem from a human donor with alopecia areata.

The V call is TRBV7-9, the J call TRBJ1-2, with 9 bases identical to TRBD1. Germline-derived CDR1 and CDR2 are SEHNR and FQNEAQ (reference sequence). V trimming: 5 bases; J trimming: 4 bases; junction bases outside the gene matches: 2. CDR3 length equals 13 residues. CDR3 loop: CASSTGGGYGYTF. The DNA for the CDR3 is TGTGCCAGCAGCACAGGGGGCGGCTATGGCTACACCTTC.

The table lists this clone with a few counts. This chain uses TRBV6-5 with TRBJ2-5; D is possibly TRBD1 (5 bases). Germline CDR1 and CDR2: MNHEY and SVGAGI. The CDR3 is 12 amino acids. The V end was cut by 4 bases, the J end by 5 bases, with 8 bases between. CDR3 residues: CASSSGKETQYF. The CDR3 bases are TGTGCCAGCAGTTCAGGGAAGGAGACCCAGTACTTC.

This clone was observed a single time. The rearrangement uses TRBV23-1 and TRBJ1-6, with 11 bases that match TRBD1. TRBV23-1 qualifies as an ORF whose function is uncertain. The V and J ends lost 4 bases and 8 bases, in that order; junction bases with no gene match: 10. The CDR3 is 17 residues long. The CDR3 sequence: CASSLLRTGGIDSPLHF. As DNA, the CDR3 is TGCGCCAGCAGTCTCCTCCGGACAGGGGGCATCGATTCACCCCTCCACTTT.

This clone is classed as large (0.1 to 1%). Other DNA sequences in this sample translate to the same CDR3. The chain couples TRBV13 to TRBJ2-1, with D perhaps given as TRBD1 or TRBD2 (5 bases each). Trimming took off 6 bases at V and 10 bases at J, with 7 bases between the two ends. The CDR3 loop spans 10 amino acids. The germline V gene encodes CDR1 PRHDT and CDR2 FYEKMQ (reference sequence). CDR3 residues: CASSGTEQFF. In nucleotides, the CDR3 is TGTGCCAGCAGTGGGACGGAGCAGTTCTTC.

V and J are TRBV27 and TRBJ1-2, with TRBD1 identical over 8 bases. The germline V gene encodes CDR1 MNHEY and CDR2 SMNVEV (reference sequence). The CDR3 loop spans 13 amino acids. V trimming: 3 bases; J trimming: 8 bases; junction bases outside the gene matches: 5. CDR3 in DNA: TGTGCCAGCAGTTTGACAGGGGTAGGGGGCTACACCTTC. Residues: CASSLTGVGGYTF.

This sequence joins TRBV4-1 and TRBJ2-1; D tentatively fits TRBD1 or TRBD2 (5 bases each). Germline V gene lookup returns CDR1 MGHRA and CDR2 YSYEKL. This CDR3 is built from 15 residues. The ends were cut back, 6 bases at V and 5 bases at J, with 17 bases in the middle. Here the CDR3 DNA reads TGCGCCAGCAGTACCTCGAGAGGGGTCCACAATGAGCAGTTCTTC. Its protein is CASSTSRGVHNEQFF.

The CDR3 nucleotides are TGCGCCAGCAGCCAAGGCCGACAGGGGGTAACCTACGAGCAGTACTTC. Translated, it gives CASSQGRQGVTYEQYF. The rearrangement uses TRBV4-1 and TRBJ2-7; TRBD1 agrees at 9 bases. This CDR3 spans 16 amino acids. Germline trimming cut 1 base from V and 2 bases from J; bases unmatched to any gene: 6. Germline V CDR1 and CDR2: MGHRA, YSYEKL.

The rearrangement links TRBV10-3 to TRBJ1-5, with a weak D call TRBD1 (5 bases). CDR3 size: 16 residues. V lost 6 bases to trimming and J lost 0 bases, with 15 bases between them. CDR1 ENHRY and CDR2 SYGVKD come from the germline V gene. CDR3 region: CAISSETVYSNQPQHF. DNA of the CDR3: TGTGCCATCAGCTCGGAGACAGTGTATAGCAATCAGCCCCAGCATTTT.

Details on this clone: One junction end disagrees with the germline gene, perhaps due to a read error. The CDR3: CASSYRGWGQPQLF. The DNA for the CDR3 is TGCGCCAGCAGTTACAGGGGATGGGGTCAGCCCCAGCTTTTT. V gene TRBV4-1 combines with J gene TRBJ1-5, with 7 bases identical to TRBD1. In germline, CDR1 is MGHRA, CDR2 YSYEKL. CDR3 length: 14 residues.

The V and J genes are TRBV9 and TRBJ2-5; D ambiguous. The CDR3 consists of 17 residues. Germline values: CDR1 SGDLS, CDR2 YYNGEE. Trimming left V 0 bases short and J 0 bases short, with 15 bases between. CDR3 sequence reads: CASSVGERNRYQETQYF. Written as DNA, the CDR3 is TGTGCCAGCAGCGTAGGTGAGAGAAATCGGTACCAAGAGACCCAGTACTTC.

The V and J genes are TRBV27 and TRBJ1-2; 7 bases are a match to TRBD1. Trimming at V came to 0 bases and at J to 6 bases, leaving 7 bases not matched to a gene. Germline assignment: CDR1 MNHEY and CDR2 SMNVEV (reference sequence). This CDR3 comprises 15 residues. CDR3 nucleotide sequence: TGTGCCAGCAGTTTATCGAATTCAGGGGGTGATGGCTACACCTTC. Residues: CASSLSNSGGDGYTF.